Included here is one T cell receptor beta chain sequence, with context. Its antigen is currently unknown. This sample stems from a study of T cell repertoires in cytomegalovirus infection. About the research overall: Matching HLA type, along with CMV infection, was indicated by public TCR beta signatures.

CDR1 and CDR2 from the germline V gene are MDHEN and SYDVKM. V was shortened by 1 base and J by 7 bases, with 10 bases between the two germline ends. The CDR3 consists of 13 residues. Study observations and caveats: Carriage of CMV together with the relevant HLA was identifiable through cumulative public TCR beta family frequency. HLA-C-restricted CMV clonotypes gave the most frequent clonotype in two of eight donors.

TCRdb redid the calling of the reads with MiXCR, one entry per CDR3 protein. This table holds 150,000 to 200,000 distinct CDR3 sequences, about 15% found once. The TCR was taken from a human donor in good health (CMV status not recorded). Some clones in this sample may be carry-over from other donors' samples. The chain links TRBV28 to TRBJ1-2; no firm D call. Sequencing was done on a sample of PBMCs. The CDR3 here is CASSLYSRSGYTF. CDR3 DNA: TGTGCCAGCAGTTTATATTCGAGGAGTGGCTACACCTTC.